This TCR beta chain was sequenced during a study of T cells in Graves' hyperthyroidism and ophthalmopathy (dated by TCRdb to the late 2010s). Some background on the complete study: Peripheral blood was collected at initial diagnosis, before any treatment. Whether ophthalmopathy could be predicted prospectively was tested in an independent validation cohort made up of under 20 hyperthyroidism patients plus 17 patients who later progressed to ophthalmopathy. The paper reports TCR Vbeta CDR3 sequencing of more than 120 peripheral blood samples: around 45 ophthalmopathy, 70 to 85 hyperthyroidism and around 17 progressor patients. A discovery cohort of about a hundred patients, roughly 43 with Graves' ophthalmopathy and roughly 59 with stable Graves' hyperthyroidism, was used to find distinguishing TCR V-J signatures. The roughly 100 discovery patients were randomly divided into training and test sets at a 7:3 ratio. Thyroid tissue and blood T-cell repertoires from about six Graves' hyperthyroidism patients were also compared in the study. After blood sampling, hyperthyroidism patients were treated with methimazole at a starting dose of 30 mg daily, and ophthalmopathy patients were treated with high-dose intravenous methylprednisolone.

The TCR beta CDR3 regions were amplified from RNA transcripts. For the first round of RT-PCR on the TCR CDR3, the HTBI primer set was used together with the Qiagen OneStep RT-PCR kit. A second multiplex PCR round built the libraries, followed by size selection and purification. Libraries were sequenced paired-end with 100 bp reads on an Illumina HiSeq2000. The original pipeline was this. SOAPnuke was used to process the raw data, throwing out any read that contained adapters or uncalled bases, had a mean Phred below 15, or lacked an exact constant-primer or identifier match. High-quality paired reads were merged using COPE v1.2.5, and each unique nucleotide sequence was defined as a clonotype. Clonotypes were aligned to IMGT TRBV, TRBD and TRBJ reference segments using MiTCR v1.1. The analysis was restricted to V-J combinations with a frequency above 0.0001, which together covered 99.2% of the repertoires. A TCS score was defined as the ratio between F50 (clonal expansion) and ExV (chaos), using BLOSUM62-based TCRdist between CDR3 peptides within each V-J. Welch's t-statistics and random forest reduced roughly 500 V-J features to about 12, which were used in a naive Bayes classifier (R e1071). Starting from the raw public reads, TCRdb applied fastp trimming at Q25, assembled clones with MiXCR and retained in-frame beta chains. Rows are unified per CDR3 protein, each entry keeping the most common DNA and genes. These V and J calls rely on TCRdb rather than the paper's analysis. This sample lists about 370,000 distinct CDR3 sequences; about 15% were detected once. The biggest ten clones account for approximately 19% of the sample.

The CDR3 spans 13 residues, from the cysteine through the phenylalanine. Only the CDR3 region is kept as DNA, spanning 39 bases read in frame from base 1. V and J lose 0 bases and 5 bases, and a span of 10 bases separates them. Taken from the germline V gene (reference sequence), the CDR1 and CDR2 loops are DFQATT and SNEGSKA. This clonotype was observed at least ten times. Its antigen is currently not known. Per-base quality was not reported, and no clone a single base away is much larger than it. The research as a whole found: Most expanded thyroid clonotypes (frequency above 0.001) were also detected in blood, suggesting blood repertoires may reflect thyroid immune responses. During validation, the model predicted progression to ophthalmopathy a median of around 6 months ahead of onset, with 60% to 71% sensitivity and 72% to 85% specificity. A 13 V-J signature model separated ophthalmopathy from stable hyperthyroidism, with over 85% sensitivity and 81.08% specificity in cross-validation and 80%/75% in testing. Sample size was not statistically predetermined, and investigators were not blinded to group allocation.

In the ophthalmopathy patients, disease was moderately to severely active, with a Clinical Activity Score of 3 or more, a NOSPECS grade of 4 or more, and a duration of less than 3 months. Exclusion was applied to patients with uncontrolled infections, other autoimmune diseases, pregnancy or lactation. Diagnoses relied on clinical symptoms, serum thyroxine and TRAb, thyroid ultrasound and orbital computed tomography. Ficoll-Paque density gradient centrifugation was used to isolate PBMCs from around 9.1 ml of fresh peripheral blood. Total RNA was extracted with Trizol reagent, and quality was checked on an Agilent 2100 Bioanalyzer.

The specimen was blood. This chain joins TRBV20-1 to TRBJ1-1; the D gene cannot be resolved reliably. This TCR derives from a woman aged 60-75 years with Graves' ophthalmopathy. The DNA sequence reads TGCAGTGCTAGAGATCCTTGGGGAACTGAAGCTTTCTTT. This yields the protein CSARDPWGTEAFF.